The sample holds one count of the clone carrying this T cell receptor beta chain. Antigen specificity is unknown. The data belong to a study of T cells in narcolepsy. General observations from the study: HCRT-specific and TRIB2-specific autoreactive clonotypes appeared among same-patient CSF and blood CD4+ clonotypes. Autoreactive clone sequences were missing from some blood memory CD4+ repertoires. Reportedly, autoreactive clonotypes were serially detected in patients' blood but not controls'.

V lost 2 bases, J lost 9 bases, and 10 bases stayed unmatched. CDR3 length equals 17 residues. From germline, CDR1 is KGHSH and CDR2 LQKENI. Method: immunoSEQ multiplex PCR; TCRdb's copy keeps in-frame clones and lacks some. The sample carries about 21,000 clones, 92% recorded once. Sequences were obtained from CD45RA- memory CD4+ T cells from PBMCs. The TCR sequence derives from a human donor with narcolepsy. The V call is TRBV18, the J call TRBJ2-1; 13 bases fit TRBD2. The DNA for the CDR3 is TGTGCCAGCTCACCAGGCCAAGGGACTAGCGGGACTCTTGAGCAGTTCTTC. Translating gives CASSPGQGTSGTLEQFF.